The present T cell receptor (beta chain) was sequenced within a study of OX40 agonist ivuxolimab in advanced cancers. Study-level information: Previous treatment with anti-PD-1, anti-PD-L1 or anti-CTLA-4 therapy was allowed; 35% to 50% had received some. A partial response was reached by three patients: one with hepatocellular carcinoma and two with cutaneous melanoma.

General observations from the study: There were also nonresponders showing low normalized T-cell clonal expansion. At doses 0.1 to 3.0 mg/kg, CD4+ and CD8+ clones expanded.

Profiling relied on immunoSEQ multiplex PCR, and the TCRdb table lists in-frame clones only, not all of them. Among approximately 40,000 clones listed, about four fifths were seen once. Details on this clone: Its target is not known.

V lost 1 base to trimming and J lost 4 bases; unmatched junction nucleotides: 5. Germline CDR1 is SGHAT and CDR2 is FQNNGV. The CDR3 is 15 amino acids. The origin of this receptor is an adult with an advanced solid tumor such as melanoma, head and neck, liver or kidney cancer. Sequencing used CD4+ or CD8+ T cells sorted from blood, obtained in a trial of the OX40 agonist ivuxolimab. The chain is built from TRBV11-2 and TRBJ2-7; 9 nucleotides match TRBD1. The DNA for the CDR3 is TGTGCCAGCAGCTTAGGGACAGGGGTTGCGTACGAGCAGTACTTC. This sequence encodes CASSLGTGVAYEQYF.